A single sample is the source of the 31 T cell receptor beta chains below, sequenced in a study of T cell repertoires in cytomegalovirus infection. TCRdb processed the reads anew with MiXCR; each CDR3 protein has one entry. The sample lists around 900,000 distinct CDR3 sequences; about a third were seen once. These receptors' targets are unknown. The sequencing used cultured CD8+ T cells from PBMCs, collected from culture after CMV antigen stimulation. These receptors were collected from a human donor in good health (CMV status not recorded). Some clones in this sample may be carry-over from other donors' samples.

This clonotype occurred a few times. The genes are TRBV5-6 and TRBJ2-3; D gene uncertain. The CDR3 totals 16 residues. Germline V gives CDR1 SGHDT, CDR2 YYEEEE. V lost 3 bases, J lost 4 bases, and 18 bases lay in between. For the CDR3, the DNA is TGTGCCAGCAGCTCGCTCTCAGGAATTGAGTCAGATACGCAGTATTTT. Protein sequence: CASSSLSGIESDTQYF.

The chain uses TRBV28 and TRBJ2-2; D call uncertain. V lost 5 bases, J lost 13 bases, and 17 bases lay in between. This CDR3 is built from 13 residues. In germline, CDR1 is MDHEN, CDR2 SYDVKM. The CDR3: CASSGDLSPPLFF. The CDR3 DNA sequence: TGTGCCAGCAGTGGGGATCTATCCCCTCCGCTGTTTTTT.

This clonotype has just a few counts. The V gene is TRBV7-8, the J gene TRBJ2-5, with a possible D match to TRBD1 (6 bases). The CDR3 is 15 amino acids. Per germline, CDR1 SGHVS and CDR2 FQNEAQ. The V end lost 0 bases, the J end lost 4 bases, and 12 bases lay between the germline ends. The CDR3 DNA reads TGTGCCAGCAGCTTAGCGGGGGCCTTAGGAGAGACCCAGTACTTC. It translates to CASSLAGALGETQYF.

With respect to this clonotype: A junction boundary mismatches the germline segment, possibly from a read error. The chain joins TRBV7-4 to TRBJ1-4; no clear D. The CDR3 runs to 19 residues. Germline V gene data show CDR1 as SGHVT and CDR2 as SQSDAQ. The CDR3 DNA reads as TGTGCCTGCAGCGCTCCAGCGGGTTCGTCGGACTACTTAGGGGAAAAACTGTTTTTT. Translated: CACSAPAGSSDYLGEKLFF.

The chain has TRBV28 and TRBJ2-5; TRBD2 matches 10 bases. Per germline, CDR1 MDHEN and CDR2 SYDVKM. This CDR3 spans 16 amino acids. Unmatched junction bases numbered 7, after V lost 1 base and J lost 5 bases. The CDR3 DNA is TGTGCCAGCAGTTTATATGTAGCGGGGGGACTTGAGACCCAGTACTTC. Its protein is CASSLYVAGGLETQYF.

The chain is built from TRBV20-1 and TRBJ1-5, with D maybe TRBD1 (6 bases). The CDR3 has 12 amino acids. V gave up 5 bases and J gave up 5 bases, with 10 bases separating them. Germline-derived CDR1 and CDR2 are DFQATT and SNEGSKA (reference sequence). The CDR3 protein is CSAPGADQPQHF. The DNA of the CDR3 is TGCAGTGCTCCAGGGGCGGATCAGCCCCAGCATTTT.

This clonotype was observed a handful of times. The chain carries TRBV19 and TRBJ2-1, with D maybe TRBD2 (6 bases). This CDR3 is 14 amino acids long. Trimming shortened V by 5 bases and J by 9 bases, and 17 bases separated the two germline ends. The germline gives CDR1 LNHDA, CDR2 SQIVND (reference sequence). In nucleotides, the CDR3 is TGTGCCAGTAGTCAGGCGGGGTTTGCGATTGAGCAGTTCTTC. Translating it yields CASSQAGFAIEQFF.

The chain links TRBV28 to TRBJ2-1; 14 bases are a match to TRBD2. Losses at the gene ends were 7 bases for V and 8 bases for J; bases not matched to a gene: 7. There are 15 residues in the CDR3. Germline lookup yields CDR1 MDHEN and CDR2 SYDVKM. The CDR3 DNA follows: TGTGCCAGCACCAAAGGACTAGCGGGGGGCCATGAGCAGTTCTTC. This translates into CASTKGLAGGHEQFF.

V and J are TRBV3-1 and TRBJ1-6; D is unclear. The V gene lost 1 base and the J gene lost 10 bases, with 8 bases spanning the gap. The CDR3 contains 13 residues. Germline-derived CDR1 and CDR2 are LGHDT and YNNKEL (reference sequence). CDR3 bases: TGTGCCAGCAGCCAAGGGCAGATGTCACCCCTCCACTTT. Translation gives CASSQGQMSPLHF.

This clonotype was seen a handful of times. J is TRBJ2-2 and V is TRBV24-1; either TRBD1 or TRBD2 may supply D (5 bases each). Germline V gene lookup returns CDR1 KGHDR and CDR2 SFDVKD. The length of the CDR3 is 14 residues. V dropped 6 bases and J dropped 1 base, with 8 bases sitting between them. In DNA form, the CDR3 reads TGTGCCACCAGTTGGGACCAGAACACCGGGGAGCTGTTTTTT. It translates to CATSWDQNTGELFF.

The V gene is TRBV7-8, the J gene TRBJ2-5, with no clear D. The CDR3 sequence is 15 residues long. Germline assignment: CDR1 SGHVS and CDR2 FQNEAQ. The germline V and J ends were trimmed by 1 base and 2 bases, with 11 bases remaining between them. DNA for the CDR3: TGTGCCAGCAGCTTAGATACAGCGATTCAAGAGACCCAGTACTTC. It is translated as CASSLDTAIQETQYF.

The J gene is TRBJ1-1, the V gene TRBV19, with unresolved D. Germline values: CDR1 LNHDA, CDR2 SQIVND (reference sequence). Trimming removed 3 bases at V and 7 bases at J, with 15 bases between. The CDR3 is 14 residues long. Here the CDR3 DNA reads TGTGCCAGTAGTATTACGGTACCGGGCCTTGAAGCTTTCTTT. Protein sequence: CASSITVPGLEAFF.

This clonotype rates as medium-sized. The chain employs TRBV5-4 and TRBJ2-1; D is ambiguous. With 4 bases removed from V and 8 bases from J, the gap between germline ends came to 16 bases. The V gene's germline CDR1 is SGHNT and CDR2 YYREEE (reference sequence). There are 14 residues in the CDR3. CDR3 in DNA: TGTGCCAGCAGCCCGGGTCATACCGGCTATGAGCAGTTCTTC. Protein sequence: CASSPGHTGYEQFF.

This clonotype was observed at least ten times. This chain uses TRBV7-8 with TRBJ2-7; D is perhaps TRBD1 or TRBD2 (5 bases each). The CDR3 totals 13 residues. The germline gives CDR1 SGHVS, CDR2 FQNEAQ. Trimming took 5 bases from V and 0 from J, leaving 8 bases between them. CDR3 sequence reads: CASSRDLSYEQYF. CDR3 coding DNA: TGTGCCAGCAGCCGGGACCTCTCCTACGAGCAGTACTTC.

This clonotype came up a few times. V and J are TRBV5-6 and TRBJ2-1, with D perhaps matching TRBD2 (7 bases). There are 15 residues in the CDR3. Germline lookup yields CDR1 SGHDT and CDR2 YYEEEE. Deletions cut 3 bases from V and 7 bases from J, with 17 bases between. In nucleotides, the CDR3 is TGTGCCAGCAGCTGGCCGCGGGGGCTGGGGAATGAGCAGTTCTTC. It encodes CASSWPRGLGNEQFF.

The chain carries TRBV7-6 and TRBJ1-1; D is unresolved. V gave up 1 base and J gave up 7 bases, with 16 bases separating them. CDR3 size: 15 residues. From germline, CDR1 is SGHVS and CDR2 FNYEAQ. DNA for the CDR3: TGTGCCAGCAGCTTAGACGGCAGGATGGATAGTGAAGCTTTCTTT. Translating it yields CASSLDGRMDSEAFF.

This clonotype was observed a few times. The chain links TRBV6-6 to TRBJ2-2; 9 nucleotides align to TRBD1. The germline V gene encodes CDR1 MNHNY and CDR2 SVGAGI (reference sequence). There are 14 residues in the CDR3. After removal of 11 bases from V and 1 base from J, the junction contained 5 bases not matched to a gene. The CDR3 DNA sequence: TGTGCCGGAGGGACAGGGAAGAACACCGGGGAGCTGTTTTTT. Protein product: CAGGTGKNTGELFF.

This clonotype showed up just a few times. CDR3 amino acids: CASSLTVPNTEAFF. CDR3 DNA sequence: TGTGCCAGCAGCTTAACGGTCCCGAACACTGAAGCTTTCTTT. The V and J genes are TRBV5-5 and TRBJ1-1, with D hard to call. In germline, CDR1 is SGHKS, CDR2 YYEKEE (reference sequence). Trimming stripped 2 bases from V and 1 base from J, with 9 bases between. The CDR3 contains 14 residues.

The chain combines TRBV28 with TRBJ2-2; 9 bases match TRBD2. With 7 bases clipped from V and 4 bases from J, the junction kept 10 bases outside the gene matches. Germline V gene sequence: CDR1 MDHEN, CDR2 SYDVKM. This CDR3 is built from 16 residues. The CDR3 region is CASTPRGGAGTGELFF. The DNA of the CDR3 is TGTGCCAGCACCCCTCGCGGGGGGGCGGGCACCGGGGAGCTGTTTTTT.

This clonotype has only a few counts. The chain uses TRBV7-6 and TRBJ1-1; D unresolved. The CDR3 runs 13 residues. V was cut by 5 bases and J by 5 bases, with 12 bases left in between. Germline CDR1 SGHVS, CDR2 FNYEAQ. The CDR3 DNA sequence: TGTGCCAGCAGCCCTAGCCGGTGGACTGAAGCTTTCTTT. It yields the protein CASSPSRWTEAFF.

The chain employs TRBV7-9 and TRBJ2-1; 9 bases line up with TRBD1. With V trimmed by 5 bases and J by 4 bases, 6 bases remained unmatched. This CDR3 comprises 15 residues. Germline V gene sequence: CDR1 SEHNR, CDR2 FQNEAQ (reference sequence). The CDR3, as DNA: TGTGCCAGCAGCCAGACAGGGGGGCAGTACAATGAGCAGTTCTTC. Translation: CASSQTGGQYNEQFF.

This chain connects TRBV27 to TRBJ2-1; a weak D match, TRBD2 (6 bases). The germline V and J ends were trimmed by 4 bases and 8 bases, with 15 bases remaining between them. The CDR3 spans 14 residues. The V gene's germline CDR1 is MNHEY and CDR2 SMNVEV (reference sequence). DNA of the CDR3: TGTGCCAGCAGTTCGGGACTCCTTCGCCATGAGCAGTTCTTC. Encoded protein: CASSSGLLRHEQFF.

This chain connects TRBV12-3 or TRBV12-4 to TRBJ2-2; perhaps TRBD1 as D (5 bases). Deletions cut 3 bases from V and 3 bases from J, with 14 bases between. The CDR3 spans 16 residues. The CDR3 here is CASSFPGAGDTGELFF. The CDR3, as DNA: TGTGCCAGCAGTTTTCCTGGGGCTGGCGACACCGGGGAGCTGTTTTTT.

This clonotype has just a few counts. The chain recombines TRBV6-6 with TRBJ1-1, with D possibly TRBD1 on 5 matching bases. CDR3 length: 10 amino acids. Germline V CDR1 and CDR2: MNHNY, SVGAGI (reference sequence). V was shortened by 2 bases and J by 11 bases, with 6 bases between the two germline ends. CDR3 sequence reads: CASSYGGAFF. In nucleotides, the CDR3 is TGTGCCAGCAGTTACGGGGGGGCTTTCTTT.

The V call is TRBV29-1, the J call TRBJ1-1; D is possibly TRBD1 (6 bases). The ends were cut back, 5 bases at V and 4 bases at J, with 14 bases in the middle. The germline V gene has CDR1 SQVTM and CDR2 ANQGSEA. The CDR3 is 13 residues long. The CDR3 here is CSVTLGHLTEAFF. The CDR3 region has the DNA TGCAGCGTTACCCTGGGACACCTCACTGAAGCTTTCTTT.

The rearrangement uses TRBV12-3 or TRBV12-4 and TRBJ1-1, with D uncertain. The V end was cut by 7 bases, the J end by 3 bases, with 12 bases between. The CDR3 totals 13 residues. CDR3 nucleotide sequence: TGTGCCAGCATCTTTGCCTTGGACACTGAAGCTTTCTTT. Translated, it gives CASIFALDTEAFF.

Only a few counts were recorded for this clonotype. The CDR3 DNA is TGTGCCAGCAGCTTACAGGGCCCCGGAACCCCTAGCACAGATACGCAGTATTTT. Translation: CASSLQGPGTPSTDTQYF. V gene TRBV11-2 combines with J gene TRBJ2-3, with D tentatively TRBD1 (5 bases). Germline CDR1 reads SGHAT; CDR2 reads FQNNGV. CDR3 size: 18 residues. V was trimmed by 2 bases and J by 0 bases, leaving 18 bases between them.

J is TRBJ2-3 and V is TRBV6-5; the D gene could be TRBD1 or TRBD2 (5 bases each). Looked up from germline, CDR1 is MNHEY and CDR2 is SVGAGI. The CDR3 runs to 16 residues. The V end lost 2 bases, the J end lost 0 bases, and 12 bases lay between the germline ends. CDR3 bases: TGTGCCAGCAGTTACCACTGGGACCGCAGCACAGATACGCAGTATTTT. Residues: CASSYHWDRSTDTQYF.

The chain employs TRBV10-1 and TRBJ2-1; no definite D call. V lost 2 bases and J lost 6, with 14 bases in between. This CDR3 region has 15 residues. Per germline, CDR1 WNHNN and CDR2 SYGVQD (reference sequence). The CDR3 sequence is CASSEDHRPGNEQFF. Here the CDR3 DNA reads TGCGCCAGCAGTGAGGACCATAGACCTGGCAATGAGCAGTTCTTC.

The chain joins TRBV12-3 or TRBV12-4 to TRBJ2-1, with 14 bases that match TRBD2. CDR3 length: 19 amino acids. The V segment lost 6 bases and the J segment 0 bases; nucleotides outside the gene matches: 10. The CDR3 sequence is CASSPGLAGGPISYNEQFF. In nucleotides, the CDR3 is TGTGCCAGCAGCCCAGGACTAGCGGGGGGTCCTATCTCCTACAATGAGCAGTTCTTC.

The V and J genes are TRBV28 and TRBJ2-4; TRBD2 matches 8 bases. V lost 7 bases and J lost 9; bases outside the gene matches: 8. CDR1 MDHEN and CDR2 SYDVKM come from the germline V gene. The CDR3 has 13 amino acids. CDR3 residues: CASNIGGVAIQYF. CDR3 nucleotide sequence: TGTGCCAGCAATATCGGGGGGGTGGCCATTCAGTACTTC.